This entry describes one T cell receptor (beta chain). The antigen remains undetermined. Germline V lookup: CDR1 SGDLS, CDR2 YYNGEE. This CDR3 has 10 residues. The data were obtained in a study of long-term antiretroviral therapy in people with HIV. Version v3.0 of the immunoSEQ assay was performed at survey level. Data came from immunoSEQ multiplex PCR; TCRdb stores just in-frame clones and leaves some out. The sample lists roughly 42,000 clones, more than 80% seen once, with approximately 5.3% in the top ten. Study-wide points: Controls showed broader CDR3 length ranges than did the HIV repertoires. Older ART regimens may have been in use when blood was drawn between the mid-2000s and the late 2010s.

The clonotype originates from a woman in her 50s with HIV. The chain couples TRBV9 to TRBJ1-4; D is unclear. This material consisted of unsorted PBMCs, taken 3.1 years after starting antiretroviral therapy. This CDR3 is CSSTDEKLFF. CDR3 nucleotides: TGTTCCTCCACGGATGAAAAACTGTTTTTT.